This T cell receptor beta chain was found in a study of T cell repertoires in cytomegalovirus infection. MiXCR was run by TCRdb on the reads, yielding one entry per CDR3 protein. The table includes approximately 30,000 distinct CDR3 sequences, under 20% detected once. This clonotype was seen ten or more times. The target antigen is unknown. Overall study results and limits: The cumulative frequency of public TCR beta families distinguished individuals who carried CMV together with the relevant HLA.

This TCR came from a human donor in good health (CMV status not recorded). Some clones in this sample may be carry-over from other donors' samples. This material consisted of CD8+ T cells from cultured PBMCs, taken from culture after CMV antigen stimulation.

CDR3 protein: CASSLWREEETQYF. CDR3 in DNA: TGTGCCAGCAGCTTATGGCGGGAGGAAGAGACCCAGTACTTC. The chain couples TRBV7-2 to TRBJ2-5, with TRBD2 identical over 8 bases. Germline CDR1 reads SGHTA; CDR2 reads FQGNSA. Trimming removed 2 bases from V and 3 bases from J; junction bases left unmatched: 2. The CDR3 has 14 amino acids.